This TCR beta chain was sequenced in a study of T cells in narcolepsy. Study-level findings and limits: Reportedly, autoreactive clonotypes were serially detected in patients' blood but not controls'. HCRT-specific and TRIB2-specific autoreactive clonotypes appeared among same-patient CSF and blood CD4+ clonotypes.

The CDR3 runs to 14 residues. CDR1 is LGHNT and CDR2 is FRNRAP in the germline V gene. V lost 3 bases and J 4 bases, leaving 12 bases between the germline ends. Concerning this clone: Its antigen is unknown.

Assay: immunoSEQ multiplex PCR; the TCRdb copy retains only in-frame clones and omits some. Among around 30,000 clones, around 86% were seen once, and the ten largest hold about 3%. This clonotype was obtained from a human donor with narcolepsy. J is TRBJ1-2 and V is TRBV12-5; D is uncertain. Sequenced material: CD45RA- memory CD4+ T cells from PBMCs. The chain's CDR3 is CASGFGELGYGYTF. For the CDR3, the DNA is TGTGCTAGTGGTTTCGGGGAATTGGGCTATGGCTACACCTTC.